A single sample gave rise to the 9 T cell receptor beta chains below, sequenced in a study of shared clonotypes between healthy human individuals. Sequencing was performed with immunoSEQ multiplex PCR; in TCRdb, only in-frame clones are kept and a portion is missing. The profile shows some 300,000 clones, 73% of them singletons. The sample consisted of memory CD4+ T cells sorted from blood. Indicated subset: CD45RA-negative fraction. These receptors originate from a man in his thirties or forties in good health.

This chain links TRBV6-6 with TRBJ2-7, with 9 bases lining up with TRBD2. From germline, CDR1 is MNHNY and CDR2 SVGAGI (reference sequence). CDR3 length equals 14 residues. The V gene end was trimmed by 6 bases and the J gene end by 7 bases; junction bases not matched to a gene: 10. CDR3 sequence reads: CASRLSGRVGEQYF. CDR3 DNA: TGTGCCAGCAGGCTTAGCGGGAGAGTGGGTGAGCAGTACTTC.

This chain joins TRBV5-4 and TRBJ2-7; 9 bases are shared with TRBD1. The CDR3 has 14 residues. CDR1 SGHNT and CDR2 YYREEE come from the germline V gene (reference sequence). After removal of 4 bases from V and 2 bases from J, the junction contained 4 bases not matched to a gene. CDR3: CASSPGQGPYEQYF. CDR3 bases: TGTGCCAGCAGCCCGGGACAGGGTCCCTACGAGCAGTACTTC.

The V call is TRBV5-1, the J call TRBJ1-1; D is possibly TRBD1 (6 bases). Germline values: CDR1 SGHRS, CDR2 YFSETQ. CDR3 length: 12 amino acids. Trimming stripped 4 bases from V and 7 bases from J, with 11 bases between. CDR3 sequence (DNA): TGCGCCAGCAGCCCCCCGGACAGTGAAGCTTTCTTT. Translated, it gives CASSPPDSEAFF.

V gene TRBV27 combines with J gene TRBJ2-1; D is unresolved. Trimming removed 5 bases at V and 11 bases at J, with 13 bases between. The CDR3 is 12 amino acids. Germline CDR1 reads MNHEY; CDR2 reads SMNVEV (reference sequence). CDR3: CASSDLYRQQFF. CDR3 nucleotides: TGTGCCAGCAGTGACCTGTATCGTCAGCAGTTCTTC.

Only a few counts were recorded for this clone. Other DNA sequences of this sample code for an identical CDR3. The rearrangement uses TRBV5-1 and TRBJ1-2, with 12 bases that match TRBD1. Unmatched junction bases numbered 2, after V lost 0 bases and J lost 8 bases. The CDR3 runs to 14 residues. CDR1 is SGHRS, CDR2 YFSETQ, per germline. The CDR3 sequence is CASSLAGTGGGYTF. The DNA for the CDR3 is TGCGCCAGCAGCTTGGCCGGGACAGGGGGCGGCTACACCTTC.

V usage is TRBV19 and J usage is TRBJ1-5; D unclear. The CDR3 spans 14 residues. Trimming shortened V by 1 base and J by 6 bases, and 10 bases separated the two germline ends. Germline V gene sequence: CDR1 LNHDA, CDR2 SQIVND (reference sequence). The CDR3 is CASSIGAPSQPQHF. CDR3 coding DNA: TGTGCCAGTAGTATAGGGGCGCCCTCTCAGCCCCAGCATTTT.

The V and J genes are TRBV5-1 and TRBJ2-7; TRBD2 is a possible D gene (5 bases). Trimming left V 3 bases short and J 1 base short, with 11 bases between. The CDR3 is 14 residues long. Germline CDR1 is SGHRS and CDR2 is YFSETQ. The CDR3 DNA is TGCGCCAGCAGCTGGGGTAGCGCTTCCTACGAGCAGTACTTC. This encodes CASSWGSASYEQYF.

This chain connects TRBV19 to TRBJ1-2; 10 bases line up with TRBD1. The length of the CDR3 is 14 residues. Germline V lookup: CDR1 LNHDA, CDR2 SQIVND (reference sequence). V was pared by 7 bases and J by 7 bases, with 9 bases of the junction left unmatched. CDR3 loop: CASTPVGTGVGYTF. CDR3 sequence (DNA): TGTGCCAGTACCCCTGTGGGGACAGGGGTTGGCTACACCTTC.

The chain carries TRBV15 and TRBJ2-7; the D gene could be TRBD1 or TRBD2 (5 bases each). CDR1 and CDR2 (germline): LNHNV, YYDKDF (reference sequence). The CDR3 is 15 amino acids. V gave up 3 bases and J gave up 1 base, with 13 bases separating them. CDR3 nucleotide sequence: TGTGCCACCAGCAGGACTGTGGGGGAATCCTACGAGCAGTACTTC. Its translation: CATSRTVGESYEQYF. Complete variable domain (other parts from reference TRBV15 and TRBJ2-7): DAMVIQNPRYQVTQFGKPVTLSCSQTLNHNVMYWYQQKSSQAPKLLFHYYDKDFNNEADTPDNFQSRRPNTSFCFLDIRSPGLGDTAMYLCATSRTVGESYEQYFGPGTRLTVT.